Below are 32 T cell receptor beta chains sequenced from a single sample in a study of OX40 agonist ivuxolimab in advanced cancers. Libraries were prepared through the immunoSEQ multiplex PCR assay. Not all clones reach the TCRdb copy of this immuneACCESS table, which keeps in-frame sequences only. Checked studies attribute under half of the gap to unresolved V genes and leave the rest unexplained. The sample profile shows more than 45,000 clones; around 94% of them were found once. The ten largest make up around 12% of the sample. This specimen was CD4+ or CD8+ T cells sorted from blood, taken in a trial of the OX40 agonist ivuxolimab. These receptors originate from an adult with an advanced solid tumor such as melanoma, head and neck, liver or kidney cancer.

This chain uses TRBV4-3 with TRBJ2-7; TRBD2 matches 13 bases. CDR1 and CDR2 (germline): LGHNA, YSLEER. V shed 1 base, J shed 3 bases, and the junction held 9 bases outside the gene matches. The CDR3 spans 18 residues. This CDR3 reads CASSQGTSGRDVFYEQYF. CDR3 coding DNA: TGCGCCAGCAGCCAAGGGACTAGCGGGAGAGATGTTTTCTACGAGCAGTACTTC.

This clone was seen once. The chain has TRBV6-6 and TRBJ2-3; TRBD1 matches at 8 bases. The trim removed 0 bases at V and 7 bases at J, leaving 3 bases unmatched. Germline loops: CDR1 MNHNY, CDR2 SVGAGI (reference sequence). The CDR3 contains 14 residues. The CDR3 region has the DNA TGTGCCAGCAGTTACTCGGGACAGGATCATACGCAGTATTTT. Protein product: CASSYSGQDHTQYF.

This clone has only one observation. V gene TRBV27 combines with J gene TRBJ2-1, with D hard to call. V was clipped by 2 bases and J by 2 bases, with 7 bases between them. Germline values: CDR1 MNHEY, CDR2 SMNVEV (reference sequence). CDR3 length: 14 amino acids. CDR3 bases: TGTGCCAGCAGTTTAGGTGGGACCTACAATGAGCAGTTCTTC. It yields the protein CASSLGGTYNEQFF.

The J gene is TRBJ1-2, the V gene TRBV7-8; 7 bases are a match to TRBD1. The CDR3 extends over 14 amino acids. CDR1 is SGHVS, CDR2 FQNEAQ, per germline. The junction had 9 bases not matched to a gene; V was cut back by 5 bases and J by 6 bases. The CDR3 sequence is CASSVTGASDGYTF. In nucleotides, the CDR3 is TGTGCCAGCAGCGTTACAGGGGCCTCAGATGGCTACACCTTC.

The chain employs TRBV27 and TRBJ2-7, with 11 bases fitting TRBD1. Germline V lookup: CDR1 MNHEY, CDR2 SMNVEV (reference sequence). The junction had 14 bases not matched to a gene; V was cut back by 10 bases and J by 6 bases. The CDR3 totals 15 residues. DNA for the CDR3: TGTGCCACCAAACCTGCCGGGACAGGGGGTACCGAGCAGTACTTC. Protein sequence: CATKPAGTGGTEQYF.

This chain joins TRBV10-2 and TRBJ2-7, with D tentatively TRBD1 or TRBD2 (6 bases each). The CDR3 has 14 amino acids. The V gene's germline CDR1 is WSHSY and CDR2 SAAADI. Trimming removed 4 bases at V and 2 bases at J, with 12 bases between. CDR3 in amino acids: CASSAMEGAYEQYF. CDR3 nucleotide sequence: TGCGCCAGCAGTGCCATGGAGGGGGCCTACGAGCAGTACTTC.

V gene TRBV13 combines with J gene TRBJ2-7; no clear D gene. The V gene lost 0 bases and the J gene lost 0 bases, with 3 bases spanning the gap. Germline CDR1 PRHDT, CDR2 FYEKMQ (reference sequence). The CDR3 spans 13 residues. DNA for the CDR3: TGTGCCAGCAGCTTAGGCTACTCCTACGAGCAGTACTTC. Amino acids: CASSLGYSYEQYF.

The chain joins TRBV7-8 to TRBJ2-7; D is ambiguous. Germline V gives CDR1 SGHVS, CDR2 FQNEAQ. Trimming stripped 2 bases from V and 2 bases from J, with 7 bases between. The CDR3 totals 13 residues. For the CDR3, the DNA is TGTGCCAGCAGCTTATACAGAGCCTACGAGCAGTACTTC. It codes for CASSLYRAYEQYF.

The rearrangement links TRBV27 to TRBJ2-2; perhaps TRBD2 as D (5 bases). Trimming took 7 bases from V and 8 from J, leaving 20 bases between them. The CDR3 has 15 amino acids. In germline, CDR1 is MNHEY, CDR2 SMNVEV (reference sequence). This CDR3 reads CASNLAGGWSGELFF. DNA for the CDR3: TGTGCCAGCAATCTCGCGGGCGGATGGTCGGGGGAGCTGTTTTTT.

The rearrangement joins TRBV27 to TRBJ2-4, with D perhaps matching TRBD1 or TRBD2 (7 bases each). The CDR3 length is 15 residues. Trimming removed 2 bases at V and 6 bases at J, with 14 bases between. Germline CDR1 MNHEY, CDR2 SMNVEV (reference sequence). CDR3 bases: TGTGCCAGCAGTTTACATACAGGGGAGGGAAACATTCAGTACTTC. It specifies CASSLHTGEGNIQYF.

The V gene is TRBV9, the J gene TRBJ2-3; possibly TRBD2 for D (6 bases). CDR3 size: 15 residues. The V gene's germline CDR1 is SGDLS and CDR2 YYNGEE. V lost 2 bases to trimming and J lost 1 base, with 11 bases between them. The CDR3 nucleotides read TGTGCCAGCAGCGTCGGGGACTTGGGCACAGATACGCAGTATTTT. It is translated as CASSVGDLGTDTQYF.

This clone was seen just once. The chain recombines TRBV5-4 with TRBJ2-3; 15 bases match TRBD2. J lost 2 bases, V lost 5 bases, and 6 bases had no gene match. Germline V gene lookup returns CDR1 SGHNT and CDR2 YYREEE (reference sequence). The CDR3 runs to 17 residues. DNA for the CDR3: TGTGCCAGCAGGGGGGGACTAGCGGGAGGTCCCACAGATACGCAGTATTTT. The encoded protein is CASRGGLAGGPTDTQYF.

This clone occurred once. The CDR3 DNA is TGTGCCAGCAGCAAAAGGTCGGGGATAGAGACCCAGTACTTC. It translates to CASSKRSGIETQYF. The chain uses TRBV21-1 and TRBJ2-5; the table's D gene call, TRBD2, was not cross checked with the DNA. TRBV21-1 is a documented pseudogene. This CDR3 spans 14 amino acids.

As DNA, the CDR3 is TGTGCCAGCAGCGAGGGGACATCAAACACCGGGGAGCTGTTTTTT. It translates to CASSEGTSNTGELFF. The rearrangement uses TRBV9 and TRBJ2-2; TRBD1 might be the D (6 bases). CDR1 and CDR2 (germline): SGDLS, YYNGEE. CDR3 length: 15 residues. V lost 3 bases and J 2 bases, leaving 11 bases between the germline ends.

This clone was counted a single time. V is TRBV7-9 and J is TRBJ2-1; TRBD2 agrees at 8 bases. The CDR3 totals 15 residues. CDR1 is SEHNR, CDR2 FQNEAQ, per germline (reference sequence). V trimming: 1 base; J trimming: 5 bases; junction bases outside the gene matches: 4. The CDR3 DNA reads as TGTGCCAGCAGCTTAGTACTAGCGGATGACAATGAGCAGTTCTTC. This codes for CASSLVLADDNEQFF.

V usage is TRBV13 and J usage is TRBJ1-1; no firm D call. Trimming cost V 0 bases and J 7 bases, with 6 bases left between them. The CDR3 spans 12 residues. Germline assignment: CDR1 PRHDT and CDR2 FYEKMQ (reference sequence). This CDR3 is CASSLGGNEAFF. The CDR3, as DNA: TGTGCCAGCAGCTTAGGAGGGAATGAAGCTTTCTTT. Drawing the rest from reference TRBV13 and TRBJ1-1, the complete variable domain is AAGVIQSPRHLIKEKRETATLKCYPIPRHDTVYWYQQGPGQDPQFLISFYEKMQSDKGSIPDRFSAQQFSDYHSELNMSSLELGDSALYFCASSLGGNEAFFGQGTRLTVV.

The CDR3 loop reads CASSPRAGDSPNEQFF. Here the CDR3 DNA reads TGTGCCAGCAGCCCTAGAGCGGGAGATTCACCCAATGAGCAGTTCTTC. This rearrangement joins TRBV7-9 to TRBJ2-1; TRBD2 agrees at 8 bases. With 5 bases clipped from V and 6 bases from J, the junction kept 12 bases outside the gene matches. The CDR3 contains 16 residues. Germline CDR1 and CDR2: SEHNR and FQNEAQ (reference sequence).

This chain joins TRBV6-5 and TRBJ1-1; D uncertain. Germline loops: CDR1 MNHEY, CDR2 SVGAGI. Trimming stripped 3 bases from V and 5 bases from J, with 10 bases between. The CDR3 extends over 13 amino acids. CDR3 sequence reads: CASSYTRETEAFF. The CDR3 nucleotides read TGTGCCAGCAGTTATACACGCGAAACTGAAGCTTTCTTT.

This chain joins TRBV29-1 and TRBJ1-1, with D uncertain. The CDR3 extends over 10 amino acids. CDR1 and CDR2 from the germline V gene are SQVTM and ANQGSEA. V was pared by 5 bases and J by 7 bases, with 8 bases between. The CDR3 reads CSVSEIEAFF. The CDR3 coding sequence is TGCAGCGTTTCCGAAATTGAAGCTTTCTTT.

This chain links TRBV11-3 with TRBJ1-2; the D gene is possibly TRBD1 (5 bases). Germline V lookup: CDR1 SGHNT, CDR2 YENEEA. V shed 5 bases and J shed 6 bases, with 10 bases lying between them. There are 12 residues in the CDR3. CDR3 DNA sequence: TGTGCCAGCAGCGACGAGACAGATGGCTACACCTTC. This encodes CASSDETDGYTF.

This sequence joins TRBV19 and TRBJ2-5, with D perhaps matching TRBD1 (6 bases). The CDR3 consists of 14 residues. The germline V and J ends were trimmed by 6 bases and 1 base, with 12 bases remaining between them. CDR1 LNHDA and CDR2 SQIVND come from the germline V gene (reference sequence). CDR3 nucleotides: TGTGCCAGTAGGCCCCGGGACACCCAAGAGACCCAGTACTTC. Its protein is CASRPRDTQETQYF.

The chain recombines TRBV5-1 with TRBJ2-2; D is unresolved. From germline, CDR1 is SGHRS and CDR2 YFSETQ. The V end was cut by 4 bases, the J end by 2 bases, with 3 bases between. This CDR3 has 12 amino acids. CDR3 DNA sequence: TGCGCCAGCAGCCTTAACACCGGGGAGCTGTTTTTT. Its protein is CASSLNTGELFF.

The rearrangement uses TRBV6-5 and TRBJ2-5; D call uncertain. CDR3 length equals 11 residues. Germline CDR1 MNHEY, CDR2 SVGAGI. Trimming removed 5 bases at V and 5 bases at J, with 6 bases between. The CDR3 sequence is CASSPRETQYF. The CDR3 coding sequence is TGTGCCAGCAGTCCAAGGGAGACCCAGTACTTC.

The chain employs TRBV30 and TRBJ1-5; D gene uncertain. From germline, CDR1 is GTSNPN and CDR2 SVGIG (reference sequence). Trimming stripped 1 base from V and 3 bases from J, with 7 bases between. The CDR3 loop spans 13 amino acids. CDR3 residues: CAWSERNNQPQHF. The DNA for the CDR3 is TGTGCCTGGAGTGAACGGAACAATCAGCCCCAGCATTTT.

This chain connects TRBV30 to TRBJ2-7, with TRBD2 matching over 7 bases. Germline CDR1 GTSNPN, CDR2 SVGIG (reference sequence). This CDR3 contains 13 residues. Trimming at V came to 2 bases and at J to 3 bases, leaving 4 bases not matched to a gene. CDR3 protein: CAWSTGRNYEQYF. In DNA form, the CDR3 reads TGTGCCTGGAGTACCGGGAGGAACTACGAGCAGTACTTC.

This chain links TRBV5-1 with TRBJ2-7; 10 bases align to TRBD2. CDR1 SGHRS and CDR2 YFSETQ come from the germline V gene. This CDR3 is 16 amino acids long. V gave up 1 base and J gave up 2 bases; unmatched junction bases: 6. This CDR3 reads CASSLSRTSGPYEQYF. The CDR3 nucleotides read TGCGCCAGCAGCTTGAGCCGGACTAGCGGACCCTACGAGCAGTACTTC.

The chain links TRBV4-1 to TRBJ2-1; TRBD1 aligns across 8 bases. J gave up 2 bases and V 8 bases, and 11 bases lay outside the gene matches. The germline CDR1 and CDR2 sequences are MGHRA and YSYEKL. The CDR3 covers 16 residues. CDR3 region: CASGEVGTGPYNEQFF. For the CDR3, the DNA is TGCGCCAGCGGCGAGGTCGGGACAGGACCCTACAATGAGCAGTTCTTC.

This chain links TRBV5-1 with TRBJ1-2; TRBD1 matches at 11 bases. The V segment lost 3 bases and the J segment 5 bases; nucleotides outside the gene matches: 6. This CDR3 region has 15 residues. The germline V gene has CDR1 SGHRS and CDR2 YFSETQ. The CDR3 region has the DNA TGCGCCAGCAGCTCTGGGGACAGGGGGATATATGGCTACACCTTC. It specifies CASSSGDRGIYGYTF.

The V call is TRBV14, the J call TRBJ2-1, with D possibly matching TRBD1 (6 bases). CDR3 length equals 13 residues. In germline, CDR1 is SGHDN, CDR2 FVKESK. V was cut by 1 base and J by 9 bases, with 10 bases left in between. Written as DNA, the CDR3 is TGTGCCAGCAGCCAAGCCCGAGGGGGTGAGCAGTTCTTC. It yields the protein CASSQARGGEQFF.

The V call is TRBV6-1, the J call TRBJ1-3; no clear D gene. V was cut by 4 bases and J by 4 bases, with 14 bases left in between. The CDR3 consists of 15 residues. Per the germline V gene, CDR1 is MNHNS and CDR2 is SASEGT. CDR3 in amino acids: CASSAREFEGNTIYF. As DNA, the CDR3 is TGTGCCAGCAGTGCGCGGGAATTTGAAGGAAACACCATATATTTT.

The V and J genes are TRBV19 and TRBJ2-3, with D uncertain. Germline-derived CDR1 and CDR2 are LNHDA and SQIVND (reference sequence). The CDR3 has 14 amino acids. Between the trimmed V and J ends, which lost 8 bases and 5 bases, there was a span of 17 bases. CDR3 in amino acids: CASAYRVYGDTQYF. The CDR3 coding sequence is TGTGCCAGTGCTTATAGGGTTTATGGAGATACGCAGTATTTT.

The rearrangement joins TRBV4-1 to TRBJ2-7; 7 bases match TRBD2. The CDR3 spans 16 residues. Trimming at V came to 5 bases and at J to 7 bases, leaving 17 bases not matched to a gene. Germline V lookup: CDR1 MGHRA, CDR2 YSYEKL. CDR3 loop: CASSALPSGQGVEQYF. The CDR3, as DNA: TGCGCCAGCAGCGCGCTCCCTAGCGGCCAAGGGGTTGAGCAGTACTTC.